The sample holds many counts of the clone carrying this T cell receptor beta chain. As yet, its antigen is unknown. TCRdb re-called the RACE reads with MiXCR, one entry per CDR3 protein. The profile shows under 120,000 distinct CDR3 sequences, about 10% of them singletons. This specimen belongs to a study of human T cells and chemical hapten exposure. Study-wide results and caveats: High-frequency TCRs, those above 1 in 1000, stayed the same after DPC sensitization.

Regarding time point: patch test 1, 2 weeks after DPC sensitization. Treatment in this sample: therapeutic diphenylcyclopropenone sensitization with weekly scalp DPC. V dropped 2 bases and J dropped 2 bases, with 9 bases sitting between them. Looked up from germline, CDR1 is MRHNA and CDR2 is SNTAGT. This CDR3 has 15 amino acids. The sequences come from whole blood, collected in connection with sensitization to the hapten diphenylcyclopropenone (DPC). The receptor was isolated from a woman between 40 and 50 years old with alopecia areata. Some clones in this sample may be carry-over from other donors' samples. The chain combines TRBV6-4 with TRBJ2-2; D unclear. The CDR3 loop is CASSDGNQNTGELFF. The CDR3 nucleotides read TGTGCCAGCAGTGACGGGAACCAAAACACCGGGGAGCTGTTTTTT.